Below, 32 T cell receptor beta chains from the same sample are listed, as sequenced in a study of cytomegalovirus exposure and HLA in healthy donors (dated by TCRdb to about 2017). Library construction relied on the immunoSEQ multiplex PCR assay. The source is immuneACCESS, and TCRdb retained only in-frame sequences with V and J called. Part of the clones is not carried over; for the studies checked, unresolved V genes explain less than half of this, and the remainder is unexplained. This sample holds roughly 310,000 clones; over 75% were observed only once. The ten largest clones capture more than 0.95% of the sample. The sequenced material came from PBMCs. Receptors were obtained from a man aged 25-40 years in good health and CMV-seronegative.

V and J are TRBV5-1 and TRBJ2-1; TRBD1 agrees at 9 bases. Germline V lookup: CDR1 SGHRS, CDR2 YFSETQ. The V segment lost 0 bases and the J segment 6 bases; nucleotides outside the gene matches: 7. The CDR3 length is 16 residues. The CDR3 spells CASSLAGTGKFNEQFF. The CDR3 DNA sequence: TGCGCCAGCAGCTTGGCCGGGACAGGGAAATTCAATGAGCAGTTCTTC.

This sequence joins TRBV6-5 and TRBJ2-7; TRBD1 might be the D (5 bases). There are 15 residues in the CDR3. Germline V lookup: CDR1 MNHEY, CDR2 SVGAGI. Trimming took off 6 bases at V and 2 bases at J, with 17 bases between the two ends. The CDR3 sequence: CASSSDTRPTYEQYF. The CDR3 DNA reads as TGTGCCAGCAGCTCGGACACCCGACCGACCTACGAGCAGTACTTC.

This chain uses TRBV6-5 with TRBJ2-5; possible D gene TRBD1, 9 bases. Germline loops: CDR1 MNHEY, CDR2 SVGAGI. V was shortened by 5 bases and J by 3 bases, with 16 bases between the two germline ends. The CDR3 has 15 residues. The CDR3 spells CASSTGGTGKETQYF. Written as DNA, the CDR3 is TGTGCCAGCAGTACGGGGGGGACAGGGAAAGAGACCCAGTACTTC.

J is TRBJ1-1 and V is TRBV6-6; D uncertain. The CDR3 runs 11 residues. The germline V and J ends were trimmed by 5 bases and 7 bases, with 8 bases remaining between them. The V gene's germline CDR1 is MNHNY and CDR2 SVGAGI (reference sequence). Here the CDR3 DNA reads TGTGCCAGCAGTCACGGAGTTGAAGCTTTCTTT. The encoded protein is CASSHGVEAFF.

The chain couples TRBV6-6 to TRBJ2-2; a possible D gene is TRBD2 (5 bases). The CDR3 totals 14 residues. V gave up 0 bases and J gave up 7 bases, with 9 bases separating them. Per germline, CDR1 MNHNY and CDR2 SVGAGI (reference sequence). Here the CDR3 DNA reads TGTGCCAGCAGTTACTCGGGCGGGTACGGGGAGCTGTTTTTT. It specifies CASSYSGGYGELFF.

The rearrangement uses TRBV29-1 and TRBJ2-2; no reliable D call. This CDR3 contains 11 residues. Trimming took 6 bases from V and 6 from J, leaving 8 bases between them. Germline V gene sequence: CDR1 SQVTM, CDR2 ANQGSEA. The CDR3 DNA sequence: TGCAGCGTAACTTCCTCCGGGGAGCTGTTTTTT. Translated: CSVTSSGELFF.

The chain employs TRBV19 and TRBJ2-5; 10 bases agree with TRBD2. From germline, CDR1 is LNHDA and CDR2 SQIVND (reference sequence). This CDR3 has 14 residues. The junction had 3 bases not matched to a gene; V was cut back by 3 bases and J by 5 bases. CDR3 sequence: CASSIGGLAETQYF. The DNA for the CDR3 is TGTGCCAGTAGTATCGGGGGACTAGCGGAGACCCAGTACTTC.

The V call is TRBV19, the J call TRBJ1-5, with TRBD1 matching 7 bases. This CDR3 contains 14 residues. V shed 7 bases and J 1 base; nucleotides not matched to a gene: 4. Germline V gene data show CDR1 as LNHDA and CDR2 as SQIVND (reference sequence). Written as DNA, the CDR3 is TGTGCCAGTAATCCGGACAGGAGCAATCAGCCCCAGCATTTT. It encodes CASNPDRSNQPQHF.

This clone has only one observation. The V call is TRBV29-1, the J call TRBJ2-3, with no clear D. Germline CDR1 reads SQVTM; CDR2 reads ANQGSEA. This CDR3 is 12 amino acids long. The V end lost 1 base, the J end lost 4 bases, and 6 bases lay between the germline ends. This CDR3 reads CSVEVPADTQYF. The CDR3 bases are TGCAGCGTTGAAGTCCCTGCAGATACGCAGTATTTT.

This chain uses TRBV19 with TRBJ1-6, with 11 bases aligning to TRBD1. The germline V gene encodes CDR1 LNHDA and CDR2 SQIVND (reference sequence). The CDR3 extends over 17 amino acids. V shed 0 bases and J 9 bases; nucleotides not matched to a gene: 7. CDR3 in amino acids: CASSIEASGTGGSPLHF. The CDR3 nucleotides read TGTGCCAGTAGTATAGAAGCGAGTGGGACAGGGGGTTCACCCCTCCACTTT.

V gene TRBV5-1 combines with J gene TRBJ1-1; 10 bases match TRBD1. The CDR3 runs 16 residues. Germline V lookup: CDR1 SGHRS, CDR2 YFSETQ. V lost 4 bases and J lost 1; bases outside the gene matches: 7. The CDR3 sequence: CASSLGTGAKNTEAFF. The DNA for the CDR3 is TGCGCCAGCAGCCTTGGGACAGGGGCAAAGAACACTGAAGCTTTCTTT.

This clone was observed a single time. CDR3 residues: CASSYSSPGYEQYF. The CDR3, as DNA: TGTGCCAGCAGTTACTCGTCGCCGGGGTACGAGCAGTACTTC. This chain connects TRBV6-6 to TRBJ2-7, with TRBD2 as a possible D gene (5 bases). V lost 0 bases, J lost 4 bases, and 10 bases lay in between. CDR1 and CDR2 from the germline V gene are MNHNY and SVGAGI (reference sequence). The CDR3 is made up of 14 amino acids.

This chain links TRBV11-2 with TRBJ1-3; the match to TRBD1 covers 10 bases. V shed 5 bases and J 8 bases; nucleotides not matched to a gene: 6. This CDR3 region has 14 residues. Germline lookup yields CDR1 SGHAT and CDR2 FQNNGV. In DNA form, the CDR3 reads TGTGCCAGCAGCCCAGGGACAGGGGAACACACCATATATTTT. It is translated as CASSPGTGEHTIYF.

J is TRBJ2-3 and V is TRBV5-8; no reliable D call. Trimming left V 2 bases short and J 2 bases short, with 12 bases between. The CDR3 has 15 amino acids. Germline-derived CDR1 and CDR2 are SGHTS and YDEGEE. The CDR3 nucleotides read TGTGCCAGCAGCTTCTCGGGTTATACCACAGATACGCAGTATTTT. It is translated as CASSFSGYTTDTQYF.

V usage is TRBV30 and J usage is TRBJ1-5, with D maybe TRBD1 (5 bases). Looked up from germline, CDR1 is GTSNPN and CDR2 is SVGIG (reference sequence). The V end lost 1 base, the J end lost 7 bases, and 11 bases lay between the germline ends. CDR3 length: 13 residues. CDR3: CAWSGQLGQPQHF. The CDR3 DNA reads TGTGCCTGGAGTGGACAGTTGGGGCAGCCCCAGCATTTT.

The chain carries TRBV5-1 and TRBJ2-5, with D uncertain. CDR1 SGHRS and CDR2 YFSETQ come from the germline V gene. The V and J ends lost 0 bases and 2 bases respectively, with 11 bases between them. CDR3 length equals 15 residues. The CDR3 here is CASSLVDPQQETQYF. CDR3 nucleotide sequence: TGCGCCAGCAGCTTGGTAGATCCACAGCAAGAGACCCAGTACTTC. Full variable domain (outside the CDR3, taken from reference TRBV5-1 and TRBJ2-5): KAGVTQTPRYLIKTRGQQVTLSCSPISGHRSVSWYQQTPGQGLQFLFEYFSETQRNKGNFPGRFSGRQFSNSRSEMNVSTLELGDSALYLCASSLVDPQQETQYFGPGTRLLVL.

V and J are TRBV11-2 and TRBJ2-7; possibly TRBD1 for D (6 bases). This CDR3 is built from 15 residues. Trimming stripped 2 bases from V and 3 bases from J, with 14 bases between. CDR1 is SGHAT and CDR2 is FQNNGV in the germline V gene. The CDR3 coding sequence is TGTGCCAGCAGCTTAACCGGGACATCTCTCTACGAGCAGTACTTC. It codes for CASSLTGTSLYEQYF.

The V gene is TRBV6-5, the J gene TRBJ2-7, with TRBD1 matching over 11 bases. The ends lost 6 bases at V and 8 bases at J; junction bases unmatched: 6. The germline CDR1 and CDR2 sequences are MNHEY and SVGAGI. The CDR3 sequence is 13 residues long. DNA of the CDR3: TGTGCCAGCAGGCCGGGACAGGGGGGTCAGCAGTACTTC. Protein: CASRPGQGGQQYF.

V usage is TRBV10-1 and J usage is TRBJ2-7; no clear D gene. The V end lost 2 bases, the J end lost 1 base, and 6 bases lay between the germline ends. The CDR3 sequence is 13 residues long. Per germline, CDR1 WNHNN and CDR2 SYGVQD (reference sequence). The CDR3 region has the DNA TGCGCCAGCAGTGAGGACACGTCCTACGAGCAGTACTTC. As protein: CASSEDTSYEQYF.

The chain is built from TRBV4-3 and TRBJ2-5, with D maybe TRBD1 (5 bases). The germline V gene encodes CDR1 LGHNA and CDR2 YSLEER. The CDR3 has 17 residues. V lost 0 bases to trimming and J lost 7 bases, with 21 bases between them. CDR3 amino acids: CASSQDWGSEVGRTQYF. In DNA, the CDR3 is TGCGCCAGCAGCCAAGATTGGGGCAGTGAGGTCGGTCGGACCCAGTACTTC.

V usage is TRBV7-2 and J usage is TRBJ1-2, with TRBD1 identical over 7 bases. V shed 5 bases and J 5 bases; nucleotides not matched to a gene: 11. Germline V lookup: CDR1 SGHTA, CDR2 FQGNSA. CDR3 size: 15 residues. The CDR3 bases are TGTGCCAGCAGCAAGGGCCGGGACAGTCCTTATGGCTACACCTTC. Its protein product is CASSKGRDSPYGYTF.

The rearrangement links TRBV5-1 to TRBJ1-1, with 8 bases fitting TRBD1. Germline values: CDR1 SGHRS, CDR2 YFSETQ. Unmatched junction bases numbered 4, after V lost 6 bases and J lost 0 bases. This CDR3 spans 14 amino acids. The CDR3 DNA reads as TGCGCCAGCAATAAACAGGGGGTGAACACTGAAGCTTTCTTT. Translated, it gives CASNKQGVNTEAFF.

A remark on this clone: The sample holds other DNA sequences that translate to the same CDR3. The gene calls are TRBV5-1 and TRBJ1-2, with a possible D match to TRBD1 (5 bases). Germline CDR1 is SGHRS and CDR2 is YFSETQ. CDR3 size: 13 residues. The V and J ends lost 1 base and 5 bases respectively, with 9 bases between them. CDR3 nucleotides: TGCGCCAGCAGCTTGACAGGCGATTATGGCTACACCTTC. Its translation is CASSLTGDYGYTF.

V gene TRBV27 combines with J gene TRBJ2-1; TRBD1 agrees at 7 bases. V gave up 5 bases and J gave up 3 bases; unmatched junction bases: 4. CDR3 length equals 14 residues. The germline gives CDR1 MNHEY, CDR2 SMNVEV (reference sequence). CDR3 DNA: TGTGCCAGCAGTCTAGGGGACAGCTACAATGAGCAGTTCTTC. It yields the protein CASSLGDSYNEQFF.

In nucleotides, the CDR3 is TGTGCCAGCAGCGGCAGGGAAACCTACGAGCAGTACTTC. Protein: CASSGRETYEQYF. The genes are TRBV7-9 and TRBJ2-7; maybe TRBD1 (5 bases). Trimming pared 5 bases from V and 2 bases from J, leaving 10 bases between. Per germline, CDR1 SEHNR and CDR2 FQNEAQ (reference sequence). The CDR3 is 13 amino acids.

The genes are TRBV9 and TRBJ1-1, with D hard to call. Germline-derived CDR1 and CDR2 are SGDLS and YYNGEE. The CDR3 length is 13 residues. V lost 2 bases and J lost 1, with 6 bases in between. The CDR3 protein is CASSVISNTEAFF. The CDR3 DNA reads TGTGCCAGCAGCGTTATTTCGAACACTGAAGCTTTCTTT.

The genes are TRBV30 and TRBJ2-5, with 10 positions matching TRBD2. V dropped 4 bases and J dropped 9; count of bases not matched to a gene: 11. The CDR3 runs to 14 residues. From germline, CDR1 is GTSNPN and CDR2 SVGIG (reference sequence). CDR3 DNA: TGTGCCTGGACTAGCGGGGGCGGGGTGGGGGCCCAGTACTTC. It translates to CAWTSGGGVGAQYF.

CDR3 in amino acids: CASSFSSGYGYTF. The CDR3 coding sequence is TGTGCCAGCAGCTTTTCCTCCGGCTATGGCTACACCTTC. V usage is TRBV11-3 and J usage is TRBJ1-2, with D unresolved. The CDR3 has 13 amino acids. The germline V gene has CDR1 SGHNT and CDR2 YENEEA. V lost 3 bases and J 4 bases, leaving 9 bases between the germline ends.

The chain recombines TRBV30 with TRBJ2-2; D remains ambiguous. CDR3 length: 13 amino acids. V lost 3 bases, J lost 6 bases, and 11 bases lay in between. Per germline, CDR1 GTSNPN and CDR2 SVGIG (reference sequence). CDR3 sequence: CAWRAGRSGELFF. The CDR3 DNA is TGTGCCTGGAGAGCTGGTCGGTCCGGGGAGCTGTTTTTT. Variable domain in full (rest from reference TRBV30 and TRBJ2-2): SQTIHQWPATLVQPVGSPLSLECTVEGTSNPNLYWYRQAAGRGLQLLFYSVGIGQISSEVPQNLSASRPQDRQFILSSKKLLLSDSGFYLCAWRAGRSGELFFGEGSRLTVL.

This chain links TRBV11-2 with TRBJ2-1; 8 bases fit TRBD1. The CDR3 contains 14 residues. V shed 0 bases and J 10 bases; nucleotides not matched to a gene: 5. Germline CDR1 reads SGHAT; CDR2 reads FQNNGV. This chain's CDR3 is CASSLERQGTEQFF. The CDR3 DNA sequence: TGTGCCAGCAGCTTAGAACGACAGGGGACCGAGCAGTTCTTC.

This chain links TRBV6-6 with TRBJ2-1; 8 bases agree with TRBD1. This CDR3 region has 15 residues. The J segment lost 9 bases and the V segment lost 8 bases, leaving 15 bases of the junction unmatched. In germline, CDR1 is MNHNY, CDR2 SVGAGI (reference sequence). The CDR3 DNA sequence: TGTGCCAGCTGCCCCGGGATGACAGGGGCTATTGAGCAGTTCTTC. As protein: CASCPGMTGAIEQFF.

CDR3 loop: CASSQDLGNQETQYF. In DNA form, the CDR3 reads TGCGCCAGCAGCCAAGATCTAGGCAACCAAGAGACCCAGTACTTC. V gene TRBV4-3 combines with J gene TRBJ2-5; the D is unclear. The germline V gene encodes CDR1 LGHNA and CDR2 YSLEER. The CDR3 totals 15 residues. V lost 0 bases to trimming and J lost 0 bases, with 8 bases between them.